A single sample gave rise to the 14 T cell receptor beta chains below, sequenced in a study of blood T cell repertoires in COVID-19. Generated by immunoSEQ multiplex PCR, the TCRdb table keeps only in-frame clones and is missing some. The data hold over 70,000 clones, with 80% observed a single time. The sample taken for sequencing was peripheral blood. Receptor source: a woman aged 70-85 years with acute or convalescent COVID-19.

The chain is built from TRBV24-1 and TRBJ2-1; TRBD2 is a possible D gene (5 bases). CDR3 length: 17 amino acids. Trimming left V 0 bases short and J 10 bases short, with 21 bases between. Germline CDR1 is KGHDR and CDR2 is SFDVKD. The CDR3 DNA sequence: TGTGCCACCAGTGATTTGTCCACAATGACAAGCCCGGGGGAGCAGTTCTTC. Encoded protein: CATSDLSTMTSPGEQFF.

This clone came up a few times. V gene TRBV30 combines with J gene TRBJ1-1, with unresolved D. Per the germline V gene, CDR1 is GTSNPN and CDR2 is SVGIG (reference sequence). Trimming left V 0 bases short and J 5 bases short, with 7 bases between. The CDR3 covers 12 residues. In nucleotides, the CDR3 is TGTGCCTGGAGTGTAATACGGACTGAAGCTTTCTTT. It codes for CAWSVIRTEAFF.

The rearrangement uses TRBV5-8 and TRBJ2-5; 10 bases agree with TRBD2. Germline V gene data show CDR1 as SGHTS and CDR2 as YDEGEE. CDR3 length: 19 residues. The V segment lost 4 bases and the J segment 1 base; nucleotides outside the gene matches: 16. The CDR3 sequence: CASSDLGQPGLASQETQYF. The CDR3 DNA sequence: TGTGCCAGCAGCGATCTTGGGCAGCCGGGACTAGCGAGCCAAGAGACCCAGTACTTC. The whole variable domain, filled in from reference TRBV5-8 and TRBJ2-5, reads EAGVTQSPTHLIKTRGQQATLRCSPISGHTSVYWYQQALGLGLQFLLWYDEGEERNRGNFPPRFSGRQFPNYSSELNVNALELEDSALYLCASSDLGQPGLASQETQYFGPGTRLLVL.

This clone has more than one count but fewer than ten. The gene calls are TRBV1 and TRBJ1-3; the table calls TRBD1, which could not be checked here. TRBV1 is assigned pseudogene status. The CDR3 is 13 amino acids. The CDR3 reads CTSLGQPGNTIYF. DNA of the CDR3: TGCACCAGCCTGGGACAACCTGGAAACACCATATATTTT.

The chain carries TRBV7-2 and TRBJ2-7, with D unclear. Trimming pared 2 bases from V and 1 base from J, leaving 12 bases between. The germline gives CDR1 SGHTA, CDR2 FQGNSA. This CDR3 is 15 amino acids long. The CDR3 coding sequence is TGTGCCAGCAGCTTAAGTGCTCAGTCGTCCTACGAGCAGTACTTC. It specifies CASSLSAQSSYEQYF.

The chain has TRBV6-5 and TRBJ1-5, with 7 bases matching TRBD1. The CDR3 totals 13 residues. V dropped 4 bases and J dropped 7; count of bases not matched to a gene: 4. From germline, CDR1 is MNHEY and CDR2 SVGAGI. The CDR3 sequence is CASSLVQGQPQHF. The CDR3 DNA reads TGTGCCAGCAGTTTGGTACAGGGGCAGCCCCAGCATTTT.

The chain has TRBV18 and TRBJ2-3; 12 nucleotides agree with TRBD1. Trimming took 4 bases from V and 0 from J; bases not matched to a gene: 8. The CDR3 extends over 18 amino acids. Germline CDR1 and CDR2: KGHSH and LQKENI. The CDR3 is CASSRDRGRTVSTDTQYF. The CDR3 coding sequence is TGTGCCAGCTCACGGGACAGGGGGCGCACAGTTAGCACAGATACGCAGTATTTT.

V and J are TRBV29-1 and TRBJ2-1; tentatively, D is TRBD1 (5 bases). Germline loops: CDR1 SQVTM, CDR2 ANQGSEA. The CDR3 runs to 15 residues. Between the trimmed V and J ends, which lost 3 bases and 1 base, there was a span of 13 bases. The CDR3 bases are TGCAGCGTTGATAACCCAGGGAAATCCTACAATGAGCAGTTCTTC. Protein product: CSVDNPGKSYNEQFF.

This rearrangement joins TRBV30 to TRBJ1-1; maybe TRBD1 (5 bases). The V end lost 3 bases, the J end lost 5 bases, and 7 bases lay between the germline ends. Germline CDR1 GTSNPN, CDR2 SVGIG (reference sequence). The CDR3 runs to 11 residues. CDR3 in DNA: TGTGCCTGGAGGTGGACAACTGAAGCTTTCTTT. Amino acids: CAWRWTTEAFF.

This clone was observed once. This chain connects TRBV19 to TRBJ2-5, with D unclear. Trimming took 4 bases from V and 5 from J, leaving 23 bases between them. This CDR3 is 17 amino acids long. Germline V gene data show CDR1 as LNHDA and CDR2 as SQIVND (reference sequence). DNA for the CDR3: TGTGCCAGTAGTAACCATAGACGGGTCTCTGTCGGCGAGACCCAGTACTTC. Amino acids: CASSNHRRVSVGETQYF. Filled out from reference TRBV19 and TRBJ2-5, the complete variable domain reads DGGITQSPKYLFRKEGQNVTLSCEQNLNHDAMYWYRQDPGQGLRLIYYSQIVNDFQKGDIAEGYSVSREKKESFPLTVTSAQKNPTAFYLCASSNHRRVSVGETQYFGPGTRLLVL.

This clone was detected many times. This chain connects TRBV6-6 to TRBJ2-7, with 16 bases lining up with TRBD2. The germline CDR1 and CDR2 sequences are MNHNY and SVGAGI (reference sequence). This CDR3 is 15 amino acids long. V lost 6 bases and J lost 6; bases outside the gene matches: 5. The CDR3 DNA is TGTGCCAGCAGGGGGACTAGCGGGAGGGCCTCCGAGCAGTACTTC. Translation: CASRGTSGRASEQYF.

This clone was observed a few times. The chain couples TRBV6-4 to TRBJ2-1; the match to TRBD2 covers 7 bases. This CDR3 region has 15 residues. V dropped 4 bases and J dropped 4; count of bases not matched to a gene: 7. The germline V gene has CDR1 MRHNA and CDR2 SNTAGT. CDR3 loop: CASSGERGFYNEQFF. Here the CDR3 DNA reads TGTGCCAGCAGTGGAGAGCGGGGATTTTACAATGAGCAGTTCTTC.

This clone turned up a few times. The chain combines TRBV7-8 with TRBJ1-3; D remains ambiguous. The germline V gene encodes CDR1 SGHVS and CDR2 FQNEAQ. V was cut by 1 base and J by 6 bases, with 16 bases left in between. The CDR3 length is 16 residues. The CDR3 sequence: CASSLGASPHLNTIYF. Written as DNA, the CDR3 is TGTGCCAGCAGCTTAGGGGCTTCTCCCCATTTAAACACCATATATTTT.

In its sample, this clone was seen many times. The CDR3, as DNA: TGTGCCAGCAGCCCTACTAGTAGTTTCGGCTTTAATCAGCCCCAGCATTTT. Its protein product is CASSPTSSFGFNQPQHF. V gene TRBV6-2 or TRBV6-3 combines with J gene TRBJ1-5, with D uncertain. CDR3 length: 17 amino acids. The V end lost 6 bases, the J end lost 4 bases, and 22 bases lay between the germline ends. Per the germline V gene, CDR1 is MNHEY and CDR2 is SVGEGT.